This T cell receptor (beta chain) was observed in a study of T cell changes during pregnancy in multiple sclerosis. The protocol was immunoSEQ multiplex PCR, while the TCRdb copy is restricted to in-frame clones and leaves out a portion. This table holds about 100,000 clones, around 90% found once. This CDR3 region has 14 residues. V was cut by 4 bases and J by 8 bases, with 15 bases left in between. Germline-derived CDR1 and CDR2 are SGHRS and YFSETQ. The TCR was taken from a female donor with multiple sclerosis, enrolled in a pregnancy study. The chain uses TRBV5-1 and TRBJ1-4; D unclear. Sequenced material: peripheral blood, taken in the second trimester of pregnancy. Here the CDR3 DNA reads TGCGCCAGCAGCCCGACCCCAATGAGGGAAAAACTGTTTTTT. Its translation: CASSPTPMREKLFF.